Listed below are T cell receptor beta chains from one sample, sequenced in a study of blood T cell repertoires in COVID-19. TCRdb's table, derived via immunoSEQ multiplex PCR, lists solely in-frame clones and lacks some. The sample carries 100,000 to 140,000 clones, about 93% recorded once. The specimen sequenced was peripheral blood. The receptors come from a woman in her twenties or thirties with acute or convalescent COVID-19. CDR3s include the opening cysteine and the closing phenylalanine or tryptophan. Each record gives: D gene, V gene, J gene, clone size, CDR3 protein, CDR3 DNA. D genes are given only for firm matches. Expanded clones get a size class; other rows say once, few or many, or leave the size out.

d_call: TRBD2; v_call: TRBV7-6; j_call: TRBJ2-7; clone_size: once; cdr3_aa: CASSLQDLAGVHEQYF; cdr3_nt: TGTGCCAGCAGCTTACAGGACCTAGCGGGCGTACACGAGCAGTACTTC
d_call: TRBD2; v_call: TRBV7-8; j_call: TRBJ2-1; clone_size: .; cdr3_aa: CASSLDGLAGGSSYNEQFF; cdr3_nt: TGTGCCAGCAGCTTAGATGGTTTGGCGGGGGGTTCTTCCTACAATGAGCAGTTCTTC
d_call: TRBD2; v_call: TRBV19; j_call: TRBJ2-3; clone_size: .; cdr3_aa: CASSILAGGSTDTQYF; cdr3_nt: TGTGCCAGTAGTATACTAGCGGGGGGTAGCACAGATACGCAGTATTTT
d_call: .; v_call: TRBV11-3; j_call: TRBJ1-1; clone_size: .; cdr3_aa: CASSLGGRVNTEAFF; cdr3_nt: TGTGCCAGCAGCTTGGGGGGACGGGTGAACACTGAAGCTTTCTTT
d_call: TRBD2; v_call: TRBV7-2; j_call: TRBJ2-1; clone_size: .; cdr3_aa: CASSLVLAGGITYNEQFF; cdr3_nt: TGTGCCAGCAGCTTAGTCCTAGCGGGAGGGATCACCTACAATGAGCAGTTCTTC
d_call: .; v_call: TRBV28; j_call: TRBJ1-1; clone_size: once; cdr3_aa: CASSLRVPNTEAFF; cdr3_nt: TGTGCCAGCAGTTTACGGGTGCCGAACACTGAAGCTTTCTTT
d_call: TRBD1; v_call: TRBV28; j_call: TRBJ2-7; clone_size: .; cdr3_aa: CASTLVGQGAREQYF; cdr3_nt: TGTGCCAGCACACTGGTGGGACAGGGGGCACGCGAGCAGTACTTC
d_call: .; v_call: TRBV7-2; j_call: TRBJ2-3; clone_size: .; cdr3_aa: CASSLMGAADTQYF; cdr3_nt: TGTGCCAGCAGCTTAATGGGGGCAGCAGATACGCAGTATTTT
d_call: .; v_call: TRBV7-9; j_call: TRBJ2-3; clone_size: once; cdr3_aa: CASSLIKGVRADTQYF; cdr3_nt: TGTGCCAGCAGCTTAATCAAGGGAGTAAGGGCAGATACGCAGTATTTT
d_call: TRBD2; v_call: TRBV5-4; j_call: TRBJ2-1; clone_size: .; cdr3_aa: CASSTGTSGGAAEQFF; cdr3_nt: TGTGCCAGCAGCACCGGGACTAGCGGGGGGGCGGCTGAGCAGTTCTTC
d_call: .; v_call: TRBV21-1; j_call: TRBJ2-7; clone_size: .; cdr3_aa: CASSNGDSLYEQYF; cdr3_nt: TGTGCCAGCAGCAATGGGGACAGTCTCTACGAGCAGTACTTC
d_call: .; v_call: TRBV19; j_call: TRBJ1-2; clone_size: once; cdr3_aa: CASSPRADYGYTF; cdr3_nt: TGTGCCAGTAGTCCCAGGGCCGACTATGGCTACACCTTC
d_call: TRBD2; v_call: TRBV15; j_call: TRBJ2-5; clone_size: .; cdr3_aa: CATSRYTRIAGETQYF; cdr3_nt: TGTGCCACCAGCAGGTACACCCGGATAGCGGGGGAGACCCAGTACTTC
d_call: TRBD1; v_call: TRBV28; j_call: TRBJ1-2; clone_size: few; cdr3_aa: CASSLSGGANYGYTF; cdr3_nt: TGTGCCAGCAGTTTGTCAGGGGGCGCTAACTATGGCTACACCTTC
d_call: .; v_call: TRBV3-1/TRBV3-2; j_call: TRBJ1-3; clone_size: .; cdr3_aa: CASSQDSAGLYSGNTIYF; cdr3_nt: TGTGCCAGCAGCCAAGACTCCGCCGGACTCTATTCTGGAAACACCATATATTTT
d_call: .; v_call: TRBV3-1/TRBV3-2; j_call: TRBJ2-7; clone_size: .; cdr3_aa: CASSQLGQSYEQYF; cdr3_nt: TGTGCCAGCAGCCAACTAGGACAGTCCTACGAGCAGTACTTC
d_call: .; v_call: TRBV3-1/TRBV3-2; j_call: TRBJ2-1; clone_size: .; cdr3_aa: CASSPRRQSYNEQFF; cdr3_nt: TGTGCCAGCAGCCCGCGGCGACAGTCCTACAATGAGCAGTTCTTC
d_call: TRBD2; v_call: TRBV19; j_call: TRBJ2-1; clone_size: .; cdr3_aa: CASSIGLAGYNEQFF; cdr3_nt: TGTGCCAGTAGTATAGGACTAGCCGGATACAATGAGCAGTTCTTC
d_call: TRBD1; v_call: TRBV4-2; j_call: TRBJ1-4; clone_size: once; cdr3_aa: CASSQDGQGFNEKLFF; cdr3_nt: TGTGCCAGCAGCCAAGATGGACAGGGCTTTAATGAAAAACTGTTTTTT
d_call: TRBD2; v_call: TRBV9; j_call: TRBJ2-1; clone_size: .; cdr3_aa: CASSSGLETYNEQFF; cdr3_nt: TGTGCCAGCAGCTCCGGACTAGAAACGTACAATGAGCAGTTCTTC
d_call: TRBD2; v_call: TRBV4-1; j_call: TRBJ2-2; clone_size: medium-sized; cdr3_aa: CASSLGLGRTGELFF; cdr3_nt: TGCGCCAGCAGCCTGGGACTAGGGCGGACCGGGGAGCTGTTTTTT
d_call: .; v_call: TRBV7-6; j_call: TRBJ2-5; clone_size: .; cdr3_aa: CASSDLLLDQETQYF; cdr3_nt: TGTGCCAGCAGCGACCTCCTACTAGACCAAGAGACCCAGTACTTC
d_call: .; v_call: TRBV9; j_call: TRBJ2-5; clone_size: few; cdr3_aa: CASSPRRAGETQYF; cdr3_nt: TGTGCCAGCAGCCCCCGCAGGGCCGGAGAGACCCAGTACTTC
d_call: TRBD2; v_call: TRBV19; j_call: TRBJ2-3; clone_size: .; cdr3_aa: CASSPHLAGGSTDTQYF; cdr3_nt: TGTGCCAGTAGTCCACATCTAGCGGGGGGGAGCACAGATACGCAGTATTTT
d_call: TRBD2; v_call: TRBV30; j_call: TRBJ2-1; clone_size: .; cdr3_aa: CAWSGNIGLAAYNEQFF; cdr3_nt: TGTGCCTGGAGTGGAAACATTGGACTAGCCGCCTACAATGAGCAGTTCTTC
d_call: .; v_call: TRBV11-2; j_call: TRBJ1-1; clone_size: .; cdr3_aa: CASSSPPQGTEAFF; cdr3_nt: TGTGCCAGCAGCTCTCCCCCGCAGGGCACTGAAGCTTTCTTT
d_call: .; v_call: TRBV25-1; j_call: TRBJ1-4; clone_size: .; cdr3_aa: CASSEFFRREGNEKLFF; cdr3_nt: TGTGCCAGCAGTGAATTTTTTCGGCGGGAGGGTAATGAAAAACTGTTTTTT
d_call: .; v_call: TRBV4-1; j_call: TRBJ1-2; clone_size: .; cdr3_aa: CASSQAPGQGGYTF; cdr3_nt: TGCGCCAGCAGCCAAGCCCCCGGCCAGGGGGGCTACACCTTC
d_call: .; v_call: TRBV7-9; j_call: TRBJ2-5; clone_size: .; cdr3_aa: CASRPVGGPETQYF; cdr3_nt: TGTGCCAGCAGACCGGTGGGGGGGCCAGAGACCCAGTACTTC
d_call: TRBD1; v_call: TRBV6-2/TRBV6-3; j_call: TRBJ1-5; clone_size: .; cdr3_aa: CASSTGTGVLFGNQPQHF; cdr3_nt: TGTGCCAGCAGCACCGGGACAGGGGTACTGTTTGGCAATCAGCCCCAGCATTTT
d_call: TRBD1; v_call: TRBV27; j_call: TRBJ2-7; clone_size: .; cdr3_aa: CASSFGPTGGSYEQYF; cdr3_nt: TGTGCCAGCAGTTTTGGCCCGACAGGGGGGTCCTACGAGCAGTACTTC
d_call: TRBD1; v_call: TRBV15; j_call: TRBJ1-2; clone_size: .; cdr3_aa: CATSRTPGTGNGYTF; cdr3_nt: TGTGCCACCAGCAGAACACCCGGGACAGGGAATGGCTACACCTTC
d_call: .; v_call: TRBV18; j_call: TRBJ1-5; clone_size: once; cdr3_aa: CASSPSQGNQPQHF; cdr3_nt: TGTGCCAGCTCACCTTCACAGGGAAATCAGCCCCAGCATTTT
d_call: .; v_call: TRBV4-1; j_call: TRBJ1-6; clone_size: .; cdr3_aa: CASSQEPQVRNSPLHF; cdr3_nt: TGCGCCAGCAGCCAAGAGCCACAGGTTCGGAATTCACCCCTCCACTTT
d_call: .; v_call: TRBV10-3; j_call: TRBJ2-3; clone_size: .; cdr3_aa: CAISEIRGQDTQYF; cdr3_nt: TGTGCCATCAGTGAGATCAGGGGTCAAGATACGCAGTATTTT
d_call: TRBD1; v_call: TRBV19; j_call: TRBJ2-3; clone_size: .; cdr3_aa: CASSITGESVDTQYF; cdr3_nt: TGTGCCAGTAGTATTACAGGGGAGTCAGTAGATACGCAGTATTTT
d_call: .; v_call: TRBV30; j_call: TRBJ2-7; clone_size: .; cdr3_aa: CAWSQRGSYEQYF; cdr3_nt: TGTGCCTGGAGCCAACGGGGATCCTACGAGCAGTACTTC
d_call: TRBD2; v_call: TRBV27; j_call: TRBJ2-1; clone_size: .; cdr3_aa: CASSPRVSGSINEQFF; cdr3_nt: TGTGCCAGCAGTCCGCGTGTTAGCGGGAGTATTAATGAGCAGTTCTTC
d_call: TRBD1; v_call: TRBV29-1; j_call: TRBJ1-2; clone_size: .; cdr3_aa: CSDGQDGGYTF; cdr3_nt: TGCAGCGACGGACAGGACGGAGGCTACACCTTC
d_call: .; v_call: TRBV5-6; j_call: TRBJ1-2; clone_size: .; cdr3_aa: CASSSEILRIYGYTF; cdr3_nt: TGTGCCAGCAGCTCTGAGATATTACGAATATATGGCTACACCTTC
d_call: TRBD1; v_call: TRBV27; j_call: TRBJ1-2; clone_size: .; cdr3_aa: CASSVDRAYYGYTF; cdr3_nt: TGTGCCAGCAGTGTAGACAGGGCTTACTATGGCTACACCTTC
d_call: TRBD2; v_call: TRBV13; j_call: TRBJ2-7; clone_size: .; cdr3_aa: CASSPGAGGEQYF; cdr3_nt: TGTGCCAGCAGCCCAGGGGCGGGGGGCGAGCAGTACTTC
d_call: TRBD2; v_call: TRBV19; j_call: TRBJ2-1; clone_size: few; cdr3_aa: CASSTTRGLAGNEQFF; cdr3_nt: TGTGCCAGTAGCACTACCCGGGGACTAGCAGGGAATGAGCAGTTCTTC
d_call: .; v_call: TRBV7-2; j_call: TRBJ1-1; clone_size: once; cdr3_aa: CASSLAGQGWTEAFF; cdr3_nt: TGTGCCAGCAGCTTAGCGGGGCAGGGATGGACTGAAGCTTTCTTT